A single sample is the source of the 29 T cell receptor beta chains below, sequenced in a study of blood T cell repertoires in COVID-19. Profiled with immunoSEQ multiplex PCR; TCRdb holds only in-frame clones, not every one. The sample contains around 290,000 clones, approximately 90% of which appear only once. Sequencing input: PBMCs or T cells enriched from blood (not recorded which). The receptors come from a woman between 55 and 75 years old in a cohort exposed to, infected with or recovered from COVID-19 (not recorded which).

The chain uses TRBV29-1 and TRBJ1-2, with 9 nucleotides matching TRBD1. Trimming cost V 6 bases and J 6 bases; bases outside gene matches: 8. The CDR3 covers 13 residues. CDR1 SQVTM and CDR2 ANQGSEA come from the germline V gene. CDR3 sequence: CSVKRTGVNGYTF. DNA for the CDR3: TGCAGCGTGAAAAGGACAGGGGTAAATGGCTACACCTTC.

This chain links TRBV24-1 with TRBJ1-2, with TRBD1 matching over 7 bases. V trimming: 2 bases; J trimming: 7 bases; junction bases outside the gene matches: 6. The CDR3 consists of 14 residues. Per germline, CDR1 KGHDR and CDR2 SFDVKD. CDR3 residues: CATSDWRQGIGYTF. CDR3 in DNA: TGTGCCACCAGTGATTGGCGACAGGGCATTGGCTACACCTTC.

In DNA, the CDR3 is TGTGCCAGCAGTTTGGGGAGAACAGGGAATCAGCCCCAGCATTTT. Its translation is CASSLGRTGNQPQHF. The V gene is TRBV27, the J gene TRBJ1-5, with D possibly matching TRBD1 (6 bases). V lost 3 bases to trimming and J lost 4 bases, with 13 bases between them. CDR3 size: 15 residues. Germline loops: CDR1 MNHEY, CDR2 SMNVEV (reference sequence).

The rearrangement uses TRBV10-1 and TRBJ2-7, with 9 bases lining up with TRBD1. Germline V gene sequence: CDR1 WNHNN, CDR2 SYGVQD (reference sequence). The junction had 5 bases not matched to a gene; V was cut back by 0 bases and J by 2 bases. There are 16 residues in the CDR3. As DNA, the CDR3 is TGCGCCAGCAGTGAGTCGGACAGGGGCCGTACCTACGAGCAGTACTTC. It is translated as CASSESDRGRTYEQYF.

The chain links TRBV7-9 to TRBJ2-7, with D hard to call. CDR1 SEHNR and CDR2 FQNEAQ come from the germline V gene (reference sequence). V lost 5 bases and J lost 4, with 6 bases in between. The CDR3 consists of 11 residues. In nucleotides, the CDR3 is TGTGCCAGCAGCACTCAATACGAGCAGTACTTC. Amino acids: CASSTQYEQYF.

V and J are TRBV2 and TRBJ2-5, with TRBD2 as a possible D gene (5 bases). V was pared by 10 bases and J by 0 bases, with 15 bases between. CDR1 and CDR2 from the germline V gene are SNHLY and FYNNEI. CDR3 length equals 14 residues. CDR3 amino acids: CAIQTNVYQETQYF. CDR3 DNA: TGTGCCATCCAGACTAACGTGTACCAAGAGACCCAGTACTTC.

The V call is TRBV28, the J call TRBJ1-4; weak D call: TRBD1 (6 bases). The CDR3 is 11 amino acids. Trimming pared 3 bases from V and 13 bases from J, leaving 9 bases between. The germline gives CDR1 MDHEN, CDR2 SYDVKM. The CDR3 DNA sequence: TGTGCCAGCAGTTTCAGGGGAAGACTGTTTTTT. It specifies CASSFRGRLFF.

DNA of the CDR3: TGTGCCAGCAGTTACAGTACAGATCAGCCCCAGCATTTT. Translating gives CASSYSTDQPQHF. This chain joins TRBV6-5 and TRBJ1-5; the D is unclear. The CDR3 totals 13 residues. The germline CDR1 and CDR2 sequences are MNHEY and SVGAGI. Trimming shortened V by 2 bases and J by 5 bases, and 7 bases separated the two germline ends.

V usage is TRBV19 and J usage is TRBJ2-5, with D perhaps matching TRBD1 (5 bases). CDR1 and CDR2 (germline): LNHDA, SQIVND (reference sequence). V was clipped by 4 bases and J by 3 bases, with 9 bases between them. The CDR3 runs 13 residues. The CDR3 nucleotides are TGTGCCAGTAGTAACCGACAGAAAGAGACCCAGTACTTC. Translating it yields CASSNRQKETQYF.

This chain connects TRBV14 to TRBJ2-7, with 9 nucleotides matching TRBD1. Per germline, CDR1 SGHDN and CDR2 FVKESK. V trimming: 4 bases; J trimming: 0 bases; junction bases outside the gene matches: 7. This CDR3 is 16 amino acids long. The CDR3 sequence is CASSPLRDRVSYEQYF. DNA for the CDR3: TGTGCCAGCAGCCCTCTCCGGGACAGGGTCTCCTACGAGCAGTACTTC.

As concerns this clone: The same CDR3 can be traced to other DNA sequences in this sample. The chain uses TRBV28 and TRBJ1-6, with D possibly matching TRBD1 (5 bases). This CDR3 comprises 13 residues. The ends were cut back, 6 bases at V and 7 bases at J, with 10 bases in the middle. Germline V lookup: CDR1 MDHEN, CDR2 SYDVKM. CDR3 coding DNA: TGTGCCAGCAGACGGGGGTACAATTCACCCCTCCACTTT. This gives the protein CASRRGYNSPLHF.

This clone showed up just once. The chain links TRBV7-3 to TRBJ2-7; D is perhaps TRBD2 (5 bases). CDR1 SGHTA and CDR2 FQGTGA come from the germline V gene. This CDR3 contains 16 residues. The V end was cut by 2 bases, the J end by 2 bases, with 16 bases between. The CDR3 loop reads CASSLEGGERPYEQYF. The CDR3 DNA follows: TGTGCCAGCAGCTTAGAGGGCGGAGAGCGCCCCTACGAGCAGTACTTC. Using reference TRBV7-3 and TRBJ2-7 for the parts outside the CDR3, the full variable domain is GAGVSQTPSNKVTEKGKYVELRCDPISGHTALYWYRQSLGQGPEFLIYFQGTGAADDSGLPNDRFFAVRPEGSVSTLKIQRTERGDSAVYLCASSLEGGERPYEQYFGPGTRLTVT.

The chain links TRBV3-1 (or the pseudogene TRBV3-2) to TRBJ2-2, with no clear D. The CDR3 totals 13 residues. Germline lookup yields CDR1 LGHDT and CDR2 YNNKEL (reference sequence). The V gene lost 2 bases and the J gene lost 4 bases, with 5 bases spanning the gap. The CDR3 DNA reads TGTGCCAGCAGCCAACGAGGCACCGGGGAGCTGTTTTTT. Protein sequence: CASSQRGTGELFF.

The V and J genes are TRBV29-1 and TRBJ2-5; D is possibly TRBD1 (6 bases). V lost 4 bases to trimming and J lost 4 bases, with 19 bases between them. The germline CDR1 and CDR2 sequences are SQVTM and ANQGSEA. The CDR3 runs to 15 residues. CDR3 in amino acids: CSVGGNRARGETQYF. The CDR3 DNA is TGCAGCGTTGGGGGTAACAGGGCTCGGGGAGAGACCCAGTACTTC.

V gene TRBV27 combines with J gene TRBJ2-7; 11 bases fit TRBD1. The CDR3 sequence is 14 residues long. Germline V gene data show CDR1 as MNHEY and CDR2 as SMNVEV (reference sequence). Germline trimming cut 3 bases from V and 4 bases from J; bases unmatched to any gene: 2. The CDR3 DNA is TGTGCCAGCAGTTTCGGGGACAGGGGGTACGAGCAGTACTTC. Translation: CASSFGDRGYEQYF.

V and J are TRBV6-5 and TRBJ1-2, with 10 bases identical to TRBD1. V was clipped by 5 bases and J by 7 bases; unmatched bases: 7. The CDR3 is made up of 14 amino acids. The germline CDR1 and CDR2 sequences are MNHEY and SVGAGI. CDR3 DNA sequence: TGTGCCAGCAGTCACCGACAGGGGGCGGGTGGCTACACCTTC. Its translation is CASSHRQGAGGYTF.

This clone showed up just a few times. This rearrangement joins TRBV4-3 to TRBJ2-1; 12 bases match TRBD2. V shed 4 bases, J shed 10 bases, and the junction held 8 bases outside the gene matches. Germline V gene data show CDR1 as LGHNA and CDR2 as YSLEER. CDR3 length equals 15 residues. This CDR3 reads CASSPRTSGTLEQFF. DNA of the CDR3: TGCGCCAGCAGCCCGCGGACTAGCGGGACACTCGAGCAGTTCTTC.

The chain couples TRBV7-6 to TRBJ1-1; the D gene is possibly TRBD1 (6 bases). V lost 6 bases, J lost 0 bases, and 17 bases lay in between. The CDR3 runs 16 residues. Germline V lookup: CDR1 SGHVS, CDR2 FNYEAQ. The CDR3 region has the DNA TGTGCCAGCAGTCAAAATGGGGGGGGGCTGAACACTGAAGCTTTCTTT. It is translated as CASSQNGGGLNTEAFF.

The V gene is TRBV5-1, the J gene TRBJ2-5; 9 nucleotides line up with TRBD1. Germline V gene lookup returns CDR1 SGHRS and CDR2 YFSETQ. V lost 0 bases and J lost 4; bases outside the gene matches: 4. CDR3 length equals 15 residues. CDR3 in amino acids: CASSLGQGGLETQYF. CDR3 nucleotide sequence: TGCGCCAGCAGCTTGGGACAGGGGGGTTTAGAGACCCAGTACTTC.

This chain uses TRBV3-1 (or the pseudogene TRBV3-2) with TRBJ1-3; 7 nucleotides line up with TRBD1. The CDR3 consists of 17 residues. Germline loops: CDR1 LGHDT, CDR2 YNNKEL (reference sequence). V gave up 0 bases and J gave up 2 bases; unmatched junction bases: 7. The CDR3 coding sequence is TGTGCCAGCAGCCAAGATCCAGTTACAGGGGCTGGAAACACCATATATTTT. Residues: CASSQDPVTGAGNTIYF.

This chain links TRBV7-2 with TRBJ2-2; D not certain. The CDR3 is 13 residues long. In germline, CDR1 is SGHTA, CDR2 FQGNSA. The V gene lost 4 bases and the J gene lost 3 bases, with 6 bases spanning the gap. CDR3: CASSSRYTGELFF. CDR3 DNA: TGTGCCAGCAGCTCCCGGTACACCGGGGAGCTGTTTTTT. The variable domain in full, with the rest retrieved from reference TRBV7-2 and TRBJ2-2, is GAGVSQSPSNKVTEKGKDVELRCDPISGHTALYWYRQSLGQGLEFLIYFQGNSAPDKSGLPSDRFSAERTGGSVSTLTIQRTQQEDSAVYLCASSSRYTGELFFGEGSRLTVL.

V gene TRBV19 combines with J gene TRBJ1-5; D is unresolved. Trimming left V 5 bases short and J 1 base short, with 18 bases between. The CDR3 runs 17 residues. The V gene's germline CDR1 is LNHDA and CDR2 SQIVND (reference sequence). The CDR3 region has the DNA TGTGCCAGTAGTCCAGCTCAGGTATGGGTGAGCAATCAGCCCCAGCATTTT. This gives the protein CASSPAQVWVSNQPQHF.

The chain is built from TRBV7-2 and TRBJ2-7; weak D call: TRBD1 (6 bases). The CDR3 loop spans 15 amino acids. V was shortened by 1 base and J by 2 bases, with 12 bases between the two germline ends. CDR1 is SGHTA, CDR2 FQGNSA, per germline. DNA for the CDR3: TGTGCCAGCAGCTTAGTGGAGGACAGAACCTACGAGCAGTACTTC. It specifies CASSLVEDRTYEQYF.

This clone was seen just once. The chain has TRBV5-1 and TRBJ2-3; 8 bases are shared with TRBD2. J gave up 2 bases and V 6 bases, and 11 bases lay outside the gene matches. CDR3 size: 16 residues. CDR1 SGHRS and CDR2 YFSETQ come from the germline V gene. The CDR3 protein is CASTLTGTRNTDTQYF. CDR3 nucleotide sequence: TGCGCCAGCACACTTACCGGGACTAGGAACACAGATACGCAGTATTTT.

The genes are TRBV6-5 and TRBJ2-7; D possibly corresponds to TRBD1 (7 bases). Germline lookup yields CDR1 MNHEY and CDR2 SVGAGI. The CDR3 is 16 residues long. The germline V and J ends were trimmed by 2 bases and 0 bases, with 14 bases remaining between them. CDR3 region: CASSYGGQGGSYEQYF. Here the CDR3 DNA reads TGTGCCAGCAGTTACGGAGGGCAGGGGGGCTCCTACGAGCAGTACTTC.

This chain links TRBV6-6 with TRBJ1-1, with no clear D. The germline V gene has CDR1 MNHNY and CDR2 SVGAGI (reference sequence). Trimming removed 8 bases from V and 4 bases from J, with 14 bases in between. There are 13 residues in the CDR3. CDR3 nucleotide sequence: TGTGCCAGCCGGGGAGGGATGGGCACTGAAGCTTTCTTT. Protein product: CASRGGMGTEAFF.

The rearrangement joins TRBV19 to TRBJ1-2; D perhaps matches TRBD1 (5 bases). V dropped 10 bases and J dropped 4 bases, with 16 bases sitting between them. The length of the CDR3 is 13 residues. Per germline, CDR1 LNHDA and CDR2 SQIVND (reference sequence). DNA for the CDR3: TGTGCCACCGCGGGACCGCCCCTCTATGGCTACACCTTC. This gives the protein CATAGPPLYGYTF.

The chain links TRBV5-4 to TRBJ2-5; unclear D gene. The germline CDR1 and CDR2 sequences are SGHNT and YYREEE (reference sequence). The CDR3 runs 14 residues. V was trimmed by 4 bases and J by 2 bases, leaving 12 bases between them. CDR3: CASSRVAQQETQYF. CDR3 coding DNA: TGTGCCAGCAGCCGGGTAGCCCAGCAAGAGACCCAGTACTTC.

The chain employs TRBV18 and TRBJ1-1; a possible D gene is TRBD1 (5 bases). V was shortened by 6 bases and J by 6 bases, with 14 bases between the two germline ends. The CDR3 sequence is 13 residues long. Germline V gene data show CDR1 as KGHSH and CDR2 as LQKENI. Here the CDR3 reads CASSPGLWSEAFF. The CDR3 nucleotides read TGTGCCAGCTCCCCGGGACTTTGGTCTGAAGCTTTCTTT.